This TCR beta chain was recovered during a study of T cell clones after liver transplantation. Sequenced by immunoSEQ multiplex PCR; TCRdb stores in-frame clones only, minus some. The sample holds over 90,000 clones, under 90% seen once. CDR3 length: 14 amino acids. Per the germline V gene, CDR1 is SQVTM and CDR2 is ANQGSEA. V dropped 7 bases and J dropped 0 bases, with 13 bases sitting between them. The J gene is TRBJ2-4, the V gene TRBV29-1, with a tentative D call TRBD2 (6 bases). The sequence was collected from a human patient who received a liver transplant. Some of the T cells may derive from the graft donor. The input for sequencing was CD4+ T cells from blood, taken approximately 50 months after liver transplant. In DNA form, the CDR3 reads TGCAGCGCCCGGGGGACCCTAGCCAAAAACATTCAGTACTTC. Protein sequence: CSARGTLAKNIQYF. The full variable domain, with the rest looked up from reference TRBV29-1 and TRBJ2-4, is SAVISQKPSRDICQRGTSLTIQCQVDSQVTMMFWYRQQPGQSLTLIATANQGSEATYESGFVIDKFPISRPNLTFSTLTVSNMSPEDSSIYLCSARGTLAKNIQYFGAGTRLSVL.